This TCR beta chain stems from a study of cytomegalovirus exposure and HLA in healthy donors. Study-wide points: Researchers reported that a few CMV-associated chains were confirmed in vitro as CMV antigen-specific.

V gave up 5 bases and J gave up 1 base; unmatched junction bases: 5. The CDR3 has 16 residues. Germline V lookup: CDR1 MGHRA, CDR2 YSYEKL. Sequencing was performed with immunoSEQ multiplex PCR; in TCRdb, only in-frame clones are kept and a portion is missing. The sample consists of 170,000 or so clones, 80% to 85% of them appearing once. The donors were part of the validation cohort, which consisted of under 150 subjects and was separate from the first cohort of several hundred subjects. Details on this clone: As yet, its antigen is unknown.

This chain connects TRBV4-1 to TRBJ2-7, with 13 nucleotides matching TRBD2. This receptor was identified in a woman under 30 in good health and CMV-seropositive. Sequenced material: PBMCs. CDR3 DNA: TGCGCCAGCAGCACCCCGACTAGCGGGGGGTCCTACGAGCAGTACTTC. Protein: CASSTPTSGGSYEQYF.